One and the same sample provided the 15 T cell receptor beta chains below, sequenced in a study of OX40 agonist ivuxolimab in advanced cancers. Method: immunoSEQ multiplex PCR; TCRdb's copy keeps in-frame clones and lacks some. Of 60,000 to 70,000 clones listed, roughly nine tenths were seen once; the top ten hold approximately 1.4%. The specimen comprised CD4+ or CD8+ T cells sorted from blood, sampled in a trial of the OX40 agonist ivuxolimab. These receptors were collected from an adult with an advanced solid tumor such as melanoma, head and neck, liver or kidney cancer.

This clone came up once. J is TRBJ2-7 and V is TRBV7-2, with 8 bases lining up with TRBD2. There are 15 residues in the CDR3. V dropped 6 bases and J dropped 5; count of bases not matched to a gene: 12. Germline-derived CDR1 and CDR2 are SGHTA and FQGNSA. The CDR3 loop reads CASRLTGGRQHEQYF. As DNA, the CDR3 is TGTGCCAGCAGGCTGACAGGCGGGAGGCAACACGAGCAGTACTTC.

The rearrangement joins TRBV11-3 to TRBJ2-3; D tentatively reads TRBD1 or TRBD2 (5 bases each). V gave up 3 bases and J gave up 4 bases, with 11 bases separating them. Germline CDR1 reads SGHNT; CDR2 reads YENEEA. The CDR3 is 14 residues long. CDR3 DNA sequence: TGTGCCAGCAGCTTGGGGACGAATGCAGATACGCAGTATTTT. Encoded protein: CASSLGTNADTQYF. Combining the CDR3 with reference TRBV11-3 and TRBJ2-3 gives the whole variable domain EAGVVQSPRYKIIEKKQPVAFWCNPISGHNTLYWYLQNLGQGPELLIRYENEEAVDDSQLPKDRFSAERLKGVDSTLKIQPAELGDSAVYLCASSLGTNADTQYFGPGTRLTVL.

The chain is built from TRBV7-2 and TRBJ2-5, with 9 bases matching TRBD2. J was trimmed by 4 bases and V by 3 bases; bases with no gene match: 6. Germline lookup yields CDR1 SGHTA and CDR2 FQGNSA. The CDR3 sequence is 15 residues long. The CDR3 is CASSFSGLATETQYF. The CDR3 DNA follows: TGTGCCAGCAGCTTTTCAGGACTAGCGACAGAGACCCAGTACTTC.

The chain links TRBV30 to TRBJ1-5; D may be TRBD1 (5 bases). CDR1 and CDR2 from the germline V gene are GTSNPN and SVGIG (reference sequence). V gave up 2 bases and J gave up 2 bases, with 10 bases separating them. The CDR3 is 14 residues long. The CDR3 DNA follows: TGTGCCTGGAGTTTAGGACACGGCAATCAGCCCCAGCATTTT. Its translation is CAWSLGHGNQPQHF. Full variable domain (missing parts from reference TRBV30 and TRBJ1-5): SQTIHQWPATLVQPVGSPLSLECTVEGTSNPNLYWYRQAAGRGLQLLFYSVGIGQISSEVPQNLSASRPQDRQFILSSKKLLLSDSGFYLCAWSLGHGNQPQHFGDGTRLSIL.

The rearrangement joins TRBV27 to TRBJ2-7; 9 bases agree with TRBD2. This CDR3 is 15 amino acids long. The germline gives CDR1 MNHEY, CDR2 SMNVEV (reference sequence). Trimming at V came to 4 bases and at J to 2 bases, leaving 6 bases not matched to a gene. The chain's CDR3 is CASSSNSGGAYEQYF. The CDR3 coding sequence is TGTGCCAGCAGTTCCAATAGCGGGGGAGCCTACGAGCAGTACTTC.

This clone appeared once. The gene calls are TRBV5-1 and TRBJ2-7; D perhaps matches TRBD2 (5 bases). The CDR3 sequence is 16 residues long. V was shortened by 0 bases and J by 2 bases, with 15 bases between the two germline ends. Germline V lookup: CDR1 SGHRS, CDR2 YFSETQ. In DNA form, the CDR3 reads TGCGCCAGCAGCTTGGGAGTGTCGGGGAACCCCTACGAGCAGTACTTC. This translates into CASSLGVSGNPYEQYF.

J is TRBJ1-3 and V is TRBV28; D is unclear. V lost 3 bases and J lost 1, with 7 bases in between. The CDR3 is 14 residues long. Germline V gene data show CDR1 as MDHEN and CDR2 as SYDVKM. The CDR3 coding sequence is TGTGCCAGCAGTTTTGGGGTATCTGGAAACACCATATATTTT. Encoded protein: CASSFGVSGNTIYF.

The chain has TRBV29-1 and TRBJ2-7, with 10 nucleotides matching TRBD1. The CDR3 runs 13 residues. With 3 bases clipped from V and 9 bases from J, the junction kept 8 bases outside the gene matches. Looked up from germline, CDR1 is SQVTM and CDR2 is ANQGSEA. Here the CDR3 DNA reads TGCAGCGTTGATAAGGGACAGGGGACCGGGCAGTACTTC. It codes for CSVDKGQGTGQYF.

The chain employs TRBV4-3 and TRBJ2-1; the match to TRBD2 covers 14 bases. Losses at the gene ends were 4 bases for V and 1 base for J; bases not matched to a gene: 3. This CDR3 spans 17 amino acids. Germline V gene sequence: CDR1 LGHNA, CDR2 YSLEER. The CDR3 bases are TGCGCCAGCAGCCGAGGGACTAGCGGGGGTTCCTACAATGAGCAGTTCTTC. Its protein product is CASSRGTSGGSYNEQFF.

The CDR3 here is CASSPGLGNEQYF. The CDR3 DNA reads TGTGCCAGCAGTCCCGGACTAGGTAACGAGCAGTACTTC. The chain has TRBV28 and TRBJ2-5, with 7 bases aligning to TRBD2. The J call is in doubt because the DNA end fits TRBJ2-7 better. The CDR3 loop spans 13 amino acids. Germline V gene sequence: CDR1 MDHEN, CDR2 SYDVKM.

The V and J genes are TRBV28 and TRBJ2-7, with D perhaps TRBD2 (6 bases). The ends were cut back, 11 bases at V and 3 bases at J, with 20 bases in the middle. The germline gives CDR1 MDHEN, CDR2 SYDVKM. The CDR3 length is 14 residues. The chain's CDR3 is CASTRPVGLYEQYF. DNA for the CDR3: TGTGCCTCTACTAGGCCGGTGGGACTCTACGAGCAGTACTTC.

As DNA, the CDR3 is TGTGCCAGCAGTGAGGAGGGTAGCGCTGGAAACACCATATATTTT. It specifies CASSEEGSAGNTIYF. The chain links TRBV2 to TRBJ1-3; D unresolved. This CDR3 region has 15 residues. Germline V gene sequence: CDR1 SNHLY, CDR2 FYNNEI. V was shortened by 3 bases and J by 2 bases, with 11 bases between the two germline ends.

This sequence joins TRBV9 and TRBJ2-7, with D perhaps matching TRBD2 (5 bases). The CDR3 contains 15 residues. V was shortened by 4 bases and J by 0 bases, with 14 bases between the two germline ends. The germline CDR1 and CDR2 sequences are SGDLS and YYNGEE. This CDR3 reads CASSPFSADSYEQYF. The DNA of the CDR3 is TGTGCCAGCAGCCCCTTTAGCGCAGACTCCTACGAGCAGTACTTC.

The rearrangement links TRBV6-5 to TRBJ2-3; either TRBD1 or TRBD2 may supply D (5 bases each). Trimming pared 0 bases from V and 9 bases from J, leaving 16 bases between. The CDR3 is 15 amino acids. Germline V gene lookup returns CDR1 MNHEY and CDR2 SVGAGI. The CDR3 DNA reads as TGTGCCAGCAGTTACTCGTTCCAGGGAGATAGGACGCAGTATTTT. Its protein product is CASSYSFQGDRTQYF.

V and J are TRBV7-2 and TRBJ2-3, with a possible D match to TRBD2 (6 bases). The CDR3 totals 14 residues. V lost 5 bases and J lost 5, with 14 bases in between. Looked up from germline, CDR1 is SGHTA and CDR2 is FQGNSA. In nucleotides, the CDR3 is TGTGCCAGCAGCAGGCCGGGAGCAGGAGATACGCAGTATTTT. Amino acid sequence: CASSRPGAGDTQYF. Looking up the rest from reference TRBV7-2 and TRBJ2-3 gives the full variable domain: GAGVSQSPSNKVTEKGKDVELRCDPISGHTALYWYRQSLGQGLEFLIYFQGNSAPDKSGLPSDRFSAERTGGSVSTLTIQRTQQEDSAVYLCASSRPGAGDTQYFGPGTRLTVL.